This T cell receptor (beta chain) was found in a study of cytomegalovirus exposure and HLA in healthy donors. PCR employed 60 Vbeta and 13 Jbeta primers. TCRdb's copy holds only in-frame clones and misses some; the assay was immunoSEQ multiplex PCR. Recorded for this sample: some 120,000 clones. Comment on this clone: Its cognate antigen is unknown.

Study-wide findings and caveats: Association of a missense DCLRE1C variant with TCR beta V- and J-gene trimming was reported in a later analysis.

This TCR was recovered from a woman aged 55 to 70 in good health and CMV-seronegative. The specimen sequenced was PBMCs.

CDR3 nucleotides: TGTGCCAGCCACTCGGGGCTAGCGGCCTACAATGAGCAGTTCTTC. Protein sequence: CASHSGLAAYNEQFF. The chain links TRBV5-4 to TRBJ2-1; 7 bases align to TRBD2. From germline, CDR1 is SGHNT and CDR2 YYREEE (reference sequence). V was clipped by 7 bases and J by 2 bases; unmatched bases: 9. CDR3 size: 15 residues.